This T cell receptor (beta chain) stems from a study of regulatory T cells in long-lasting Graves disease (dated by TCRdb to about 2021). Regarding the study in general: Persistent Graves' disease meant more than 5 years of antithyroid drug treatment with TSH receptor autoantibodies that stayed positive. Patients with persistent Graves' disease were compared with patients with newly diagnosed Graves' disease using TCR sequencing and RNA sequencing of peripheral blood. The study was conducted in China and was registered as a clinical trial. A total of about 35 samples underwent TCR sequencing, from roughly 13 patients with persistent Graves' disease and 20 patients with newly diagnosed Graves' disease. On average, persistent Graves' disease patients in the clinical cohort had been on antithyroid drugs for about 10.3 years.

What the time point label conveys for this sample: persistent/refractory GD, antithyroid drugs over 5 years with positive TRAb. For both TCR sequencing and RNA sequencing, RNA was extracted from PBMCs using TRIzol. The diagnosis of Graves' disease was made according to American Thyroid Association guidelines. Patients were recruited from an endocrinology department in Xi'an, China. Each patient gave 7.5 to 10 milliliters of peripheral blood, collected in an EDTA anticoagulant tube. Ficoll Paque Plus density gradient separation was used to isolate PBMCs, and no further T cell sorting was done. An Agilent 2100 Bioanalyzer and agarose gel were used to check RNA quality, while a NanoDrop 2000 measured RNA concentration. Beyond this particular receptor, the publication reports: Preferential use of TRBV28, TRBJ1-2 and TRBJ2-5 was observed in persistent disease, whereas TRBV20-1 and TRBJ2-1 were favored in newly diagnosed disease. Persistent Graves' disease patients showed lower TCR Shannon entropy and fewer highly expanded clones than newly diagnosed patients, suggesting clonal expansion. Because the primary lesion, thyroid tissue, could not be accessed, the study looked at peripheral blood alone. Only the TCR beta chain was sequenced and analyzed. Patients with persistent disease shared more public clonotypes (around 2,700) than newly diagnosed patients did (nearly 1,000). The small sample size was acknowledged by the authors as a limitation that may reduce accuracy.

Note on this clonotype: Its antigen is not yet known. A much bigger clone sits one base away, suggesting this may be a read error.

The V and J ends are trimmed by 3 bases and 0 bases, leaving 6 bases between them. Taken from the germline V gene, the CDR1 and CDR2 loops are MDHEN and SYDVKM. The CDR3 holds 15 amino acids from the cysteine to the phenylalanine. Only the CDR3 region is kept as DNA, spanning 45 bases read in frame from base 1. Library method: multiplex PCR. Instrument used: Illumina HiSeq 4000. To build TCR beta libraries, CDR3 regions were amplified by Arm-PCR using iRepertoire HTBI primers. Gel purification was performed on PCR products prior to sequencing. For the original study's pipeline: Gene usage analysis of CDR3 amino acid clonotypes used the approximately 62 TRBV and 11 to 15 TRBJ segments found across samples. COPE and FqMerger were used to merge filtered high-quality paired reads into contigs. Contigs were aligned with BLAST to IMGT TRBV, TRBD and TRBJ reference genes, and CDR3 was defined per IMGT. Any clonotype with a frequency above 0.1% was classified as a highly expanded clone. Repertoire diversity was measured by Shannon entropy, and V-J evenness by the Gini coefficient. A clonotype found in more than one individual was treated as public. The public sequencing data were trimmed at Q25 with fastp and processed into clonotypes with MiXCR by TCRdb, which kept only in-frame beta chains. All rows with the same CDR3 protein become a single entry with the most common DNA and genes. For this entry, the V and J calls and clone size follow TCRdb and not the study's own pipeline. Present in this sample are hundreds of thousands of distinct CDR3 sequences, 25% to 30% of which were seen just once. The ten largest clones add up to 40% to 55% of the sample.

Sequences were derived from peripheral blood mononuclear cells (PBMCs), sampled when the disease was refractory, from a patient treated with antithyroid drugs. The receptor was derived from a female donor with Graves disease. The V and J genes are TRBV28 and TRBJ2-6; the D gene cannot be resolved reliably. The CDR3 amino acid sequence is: CASSFYSSGANVLTF. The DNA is TGTGCCAGCAGTTTTTACAGCTCTGGGGCCAACGTCCTGACTTTC.